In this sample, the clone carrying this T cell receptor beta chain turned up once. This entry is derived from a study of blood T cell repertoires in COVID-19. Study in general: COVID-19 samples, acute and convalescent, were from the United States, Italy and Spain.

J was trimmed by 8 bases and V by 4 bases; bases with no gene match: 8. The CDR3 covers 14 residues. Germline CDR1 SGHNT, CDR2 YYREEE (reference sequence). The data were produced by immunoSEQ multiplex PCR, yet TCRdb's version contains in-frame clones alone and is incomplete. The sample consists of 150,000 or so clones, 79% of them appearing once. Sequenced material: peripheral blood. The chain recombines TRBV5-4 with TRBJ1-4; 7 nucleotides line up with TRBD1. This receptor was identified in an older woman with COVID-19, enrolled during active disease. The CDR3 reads CASSRAGTVEKLFF. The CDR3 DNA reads TGTGCCAGCAGCCGCGCCGGGACAGTCGAAAAACTGTTTTTT.